Below are 22 T cell receptor beta chains sequenced from a single sample in a study of blood T cell repertoires in COVID-19. Assay: immunoSEQ multiplex PCR; the TCRdb copy retains only in-frame clones and omits some. The profile shows about 200,000 clones, roughly 90% of them singletons. Sequencing was carried out using peripheral blood. Receptors originate from a man aged 25 to 45 who had recovered from COVID-19.

The chain uses TRBV9 and TRBJ1-4; 12 nucleotides agree with TRBD1. The CDR3 runs to 16 residues. Germline CDR1 is SGDLS and CDR2 is YYNGEE. The junction had 5 bases not matched to a gene; V was cut back by 3 bases and J by 5 bases. This chain's CDR3 is CASSAPGQGANEKLFF. CDR3 nucleotides: TGTGCCAGCAGCGCTCCGGGACAGGGGGCGAATGAAAAACTGTTTTTT.

The chain couples TRBV5-1 to TRBJ1-3; the match to TRBD1 covers 9 bases. In germline, CDR1 is SGHRS, CDR2 YFSETQ. The CDR3 has 15 amino acids. V lost 5 bases, J lost 3 bases, and 6 bases stayed unmatched. The CDR3 sequence: CASSRQGEGGNTIYF. Written as DNA, the CDR3 is TGCGCCAGCAGTCGACAGGGGGAAGGTGGAAACACCATATATTTT.

The chain is built from TRBV5-4 and TRBJ2-7; D call uncertain. Germline CDR1 is SGHNT and CDR2 is YYREEE (reference sequence). The CDR3 spans 12 residues. Between the trimmed V and J ends, which lost 3 bases and 4 bases, there was a span of 8 bases. The CDR3 DNA reads TGTGCCAGCAGCTCCATCCTATACGAGCAGTACTTC. It specifies CASSSILYEQYF.

This chain uses TRBV6-6 with TRBJ1-1; D unresolved. The CDR3 is 11 residues long. Germline CDR1 and CDR2: MNHNY and SVGAGI (reference sequence). The V and J ends lost 2 bases and 6 bases respectively, with 4 bases between them. CDR3 sequence (DNA): TGTGCCAGCAGTTACGAGGCTGAAGCTTTCTTT. Translated, it gives CASSYEAEAFF.

The rearrangement links TRBV6-5 to TRBJ1-4, with a weak D call TRBD1 (6 bases). This CDR3 is 14 amino acids long. Germline V lookup: CDR1 MNHEY, CDR2 SVGAGI. V lost 7 bases to trimming and J lost 3 bases, with 12 bases between them. In DNA form, the CDR3 reads TGTGCCAGCATCCCGGGACAATCTAATGAAAAACTGTTTTTT. It codes for CASIPGQSNEKLFF.

V gene TRBV24-1 combines with J gene TRBJ1-2, with D perhaps TRBD1 (6 bases). The ends were cut back, 4 bases at V and 5 bases at J, with 13 bases in the middle. The CDR3 consists of 14 residues. Germline CDR1 is KGHDR and CDR2 is SFDVKD. The CDR3 loop is CATSDSGQIYGYTF. In DNA form, the CDR3 reads TGTGCCACCAGTGACTCCGGACAGATATATGGCTACACCTTC.

This clone was seen only a few times. V usage is TRBV6-6 and J usage is TRBJ1-4, with D perhaps matching TRBD1 (5 bases). The CDR3 covers 14 residues. Trimming pared 5 bases from V and 6 bases from J, leaving 13 bases between. Germline V gives CDR1 MNHNY, CDR2 SVGAGI (reference sequence). CDR3 DNA sequence: TGTGCCAGCAGTCACCAGGGTTTCGATGAAAAACTGTTTTTT. Its protein is CASSHQGFDEKLFF.

This clone was picked up a small number of times. The chain couples TRBV7-2 to TRBJ1-5, with a weak D call TRBD1 (6 bases). Looked up from germline, CDR1 is SGHTA and CDR2 is FQGNSA. The CDR3 totals 13 residues. V shed 3 bases and J shed 10 bases, with 13 bases lying between them. The CDR3 nucleotides read TGTGCCAGCAGCTTCGGGACAACCTATCCCCAGCATTTT. Protein product: CASSFGTTYPQHF.

The CDR3 spells CASSLRQGASSEAFF. In DNA, the CDR3 is TGTGCCAGCAGCCTACGACAGGGGGCGAGTTCTGAAGCTTTCTTT. The rearrangement links TRBV11-2 to TRBJ1-1, with 10 bases aligning to TRBD1. V was pared by 5 bases and J by 6 bases, with 9 bases of the junction left unmatched. Germline V gives CDR1 SGHAT, CDR2 FQNNGV. The CDR3 totals 15 residues. Supplemented by reference TRBV11-2 and TRBJ1-1, the full variable domain reads EAGVAQSPRYKIIEKRQSVAFWCNPISGHATLYWYQQILGQGPKLLIQFQNNGVVDDSQLPKDRFSAERLKGVDSTLKIQPAKLEDSAVYLCASSLRQGASSEAFFGQGTRLTVV.

In this sample, this clone turned up once. It differs at one base from a far larger clone, so likely a read error. This specimen includes other DNA sequences encoding the same CDR3. The chain recombines TRBV11-3 with TRBJ2-7, with 7 positions matching TRBD2. V shed 1 base and J 1 base; nucleotides not matched to a gene: 1. The CDR3 totals 14 residues. The germline gives CDR1 SGHNT, CDR2 YENEEA. The CDR3 loop is CASSLAGGSYEQYF. In nucleotides, the CDR3 is TGTGCCAGCAGCTTAGCGGGGGGTTCCTACGAGCAGTACTTC.

The chain uses TRBV24-1 and TRBJ2-2; a weak D match, TRBD2 (5 bases). The V end was cut by 9 bases, the J end by 3 bases, with 16 bases between. CDR3 size: 15 residues. In germline, CDR1 is KGHDR, CDR2 SFDVKD. The DNA of the CDR3 is TGTGCCACCCCCCCGGGGAGTACCGACACCGGGGAGCTGTTTTTT. Protein sequence: CATPPGSTDTGELFF.

The V and J genes are TRBV3-1 (or the pseudogene TRBV3-2) and TRBJ2-3; 8 bases agree with TRBD2. Germline V lookup: CDR1 LGHDT, CDR2 YNNKEL (reference sequence). The V segment lost 6 bases and the J segment 5 bases; nucleotides outside the gene matches: 13. This CDR3 comprises 16 residues. This chain's CDR3 is CASSPSPGLVGDTQYF. CDR3 in DNA: TGTGCCAGCAGTCCTAGTCCGGGACTAGTGGGAGATACGCAGTATTTT.

The rearrangement uses TRBV27 and TRBJ1-1, with TRBD1 matching over 9 bases. The CDR3 has 14 amino acids. V lost 4 bases, J lost 5 bases, and 5 bases stayed unmatched. Germline V lookup: CDR1 MNHEY, CDR2 SMNVEV (reference sequence). CDR3 loop: CASSWTGAETEAFF. Written as DNA, the CDR3 is TGTGCCAGCAGTTGGACAGGGGCAGAGACTGAAGCTTTCTTT.

V and J are TRBV27 and TRBJ1-1; the match to TRBD1 covers 10 bases. This CDR3 is built from 16 residues. CDR1 and CDR2 (germline): MNHEY, SMNVEV (reference sequence). V lost 6 bases, J lost 1 base, and 8 bases stayed unmatched. The CDR3 reads CASRPGTGDGNTEAFF. As DNA, the CDR3 is TGTGCCAGCAGGCCCGGGACAGGGGACGGGAACACTGAAGCTTTCTTT.

This sequence joins TRBV6-5 and TRBJ1-2; D is perhaps TRBD1 (5 bases). The CDR3 spans 11 residues. Germline V CDR1 and CDR2: MNHEY, SVGAGI. Trimming removed 8 bases from V and 6 bases from J, with 10 bases in between. CDR3 sequence reads: CASGREDGYTF. The CDR3 DNA reads as TGTGCCAGCGGCAGGGAGGATGGCTACACCTTC.

The chain uses TRBV18 and TRBJ2-3; 13 bases are shared with TRBD2. V shed 3 bases, J shed 8 bases, and the junction held 8 bases outside the gene matches. CDR3 size: 16 residues. From germline, CDR1 is KGHSH and CDR2 LQKENI. The DNA for the CDR3 is TGTGCCAGCTCACCTTCGACTAGCGGGGGGCCAGGTACGCAGTATTTT. Translated: CASSPSTSGGPGTQYF.

The chain links TRBV5-1 to TRBJ2-1, with D maybe TRBD2 (6 bases). The CDR3 sequence is 15 residues long. With 4 bases removed from V and 7 bases from J, the gap between germline ends came to 18 bases. The germline V gene encodes CDR1 SGHRS and CDR2 YFSETQ. The CDR3 DNA is TGCGCCAGCAGCCCCGGAGGGGCCGGACGGAATGAGCAGTTCTTC. The encoded protein is CASSPGGAGRNEQFF.

This rearrangement joins TRBV29-1 to TRBJ2-1; maybe TRBD1 (6 bases). The CDR3 has 14 residues. Germline V lookup: CDR1 SQVTM, CDR2 ANQGSEA. V lost 4 bases to trimming and J lost 1 base, with 11 bases between them. CDR3 sequence reads: CSVVWQGSYNEQFF. The CDR3 DNA follows: TGCAGCGTTGTTTGGCAGGGGTCCTACAATGAGCAGTTCTTC.

The chain combines TRBV28 with TRBJ2-7; 9 bases are shared with TRBD1. Unmatched junction bases numbered 7, after V lost 2 bases and J lost 2 bases. Germline V lookup: CDR1 MDHEN, CDR2 SYDVKM. The CDR3 loop spans 16 amino acids. Written as DNA, the CDR3 is TGTGCCAGCAGTTTAGCCTCGGGACAGGGTCCCTACGAGCAGTACTTC. Protein: CASSLASGQGPYEQYF.

The V gene is TRBV24-1, the J gene TRBJ1-5; the D is unclear. The germline CDR1 and CDR2 sequences are KGHDR and SFDVKD. The V and J ends lost 1 base and 7 bases respectively, with 4 bases between them. CDR3 length equals 12 residues. The CDR3 sequence: CATSDFGQPQHF. CDR3 nucleotide sequence: TGTGCCACCAGTGATTTTGGCCAGCCCCAGCATTTT.

This CDR3 reads CASSLGSVGAKYGYTF. As DNA, the CDR3 is TGTGCCAGCAGCTTAGGAAGTGTGGGGGCGAAATATGGCTACACCTTC. The chain links TRBV11-2 to TRBJ1-2; possibly TRBD1 for D (6 bases). The CDR3 sequence is 16 residues long. Per the germline V gene, CDR1 is SGHAT and CDR2 is FQNNGV. With 1 base removed from V and 5 bases from J, the gap between germline ends came to 17 bases.

The chain recombines TRBV20-1 with TRBJ2-3; D unclear. CDR3 length: 11 amino acids. Germline CDR1 is DFQATT and CDR2 is SNEGSKA (reference sequence). With 6 bases removed from V and 0 bases from J, the gap between germline ends came to 4 bases. The CDR3 DNA reads as TGCAGTGCGTATAGCACAGATACGCAGTATTTT. Encoded protein: CSAYSTDTQYF.